This entry describes one T cell receptor beta chain. The sample originates from a study of blood T cells in healthy people across ages. Primers used in a second PCR of about 7 to 11 cycles were a sample-barcoded 5' primer and a J-beta primer mix. Each CDR3 protein gets one entry after TCRdb re-called the 5' RACE reads with MiXCR. The sample yields fewer than 2,000,000 distinct CDR3 sequences, around 42% seen once. CDR1 is SGHVS and CDR2 is FQNEAQ in the germline V gene. Trimming shortened V by 6 bases and J by 3 bases, and 14 bases separated the two germline ends. The CDR3 runs 14 residues. The sequence was collected from a human donor in good health. The sequenced sample consisted of blood. The rearrangement joins TRBV7-8 to TRBJ1-1; D not certain. The CDR3 DNA follows: TGTGCCAGCAGTTTGAGGGTGTCTGACACTGAAGCTTTCTTT. This gives the protein CASSLRVSDTEAFF.